This T cell receptor beta chain was recorded in a study of breast tumors, draining lymph nodes, adjacent tissues. Only a few counts were recorded for this clonotype. Its specificity is not known. A much larger clone is a single base away; this may be a read error. TCRdb independently ran MiXCR on the multiplex PCR reads; one entry per CDR3 protein. Of about 200,000 distinct CDR3 sequences listed, approximately 31% are singletons. The CDR3 covers 15 residues. Germline CDR1 is ENHRY and CDR2 is SYGVKD. Samples came from axillary lymph nodes draining the breast cancer. Study findings and constraints: Findings are consistent with lymph node origin and intratumoral expansion of most tumor T cells.

The sequence came from a female donor with breast cancer. Some clones in this sample may be carry-over from other donors' samples. Sequencing was carried out using axillary lymph node tissue. V usage is TRBV10-3 and J usage is TRBJ2-5; tentatively, D is TRBD1 (5 bases). In DNA, the CDR3 is TGTGCCATCAGTGAGGGCCAAGACAGCCAAGAGACCCAGCACTTC. Encoded protein: CAISEGQDSQETQHF.